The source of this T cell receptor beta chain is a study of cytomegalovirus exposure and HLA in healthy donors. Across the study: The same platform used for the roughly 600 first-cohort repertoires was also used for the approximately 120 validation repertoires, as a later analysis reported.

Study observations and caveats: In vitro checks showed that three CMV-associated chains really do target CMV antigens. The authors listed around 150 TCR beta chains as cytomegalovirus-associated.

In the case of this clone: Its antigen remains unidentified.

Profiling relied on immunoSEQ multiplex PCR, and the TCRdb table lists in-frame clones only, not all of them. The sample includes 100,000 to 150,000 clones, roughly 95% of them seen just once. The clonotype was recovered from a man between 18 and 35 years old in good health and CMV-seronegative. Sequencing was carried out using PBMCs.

CDR3 DNA: TGTGCCAGCAGCGGACAGCTGGGCAGGGGCAATGAGCAGTTCTTC. Translated: CASSGQLGRGNEQFF. The V and J genes are TRBV11-3 and TRBJ2-1, with TRBD1 as a possible D gene (6 bases). Germline-derived CDR1 and CDR2 are SGHNT and YENEEA. The V gene lost 5 bases and the J gene lost 6 bases, with 17 bases spanning the gap. CDR3 length: 15 amino acids.